This TCR beta chain was sequenced for a study of CD8 T cells in ankylosing spondylitis. Construction of TCR beta libraries was performed using quantitative 5'-RACE with molecular barcodes. MiXCR, run by TCRdb on the 5' RACE reads, gives a single entry per CDR3 protein. Of over 700,000 distinct CDR3 sequences listed, around a fifth were seen once; the top ten hold around a fifth. In this sample, this clonotype turned up a few times. Its antigen is unidentified. Broader study findings: One TCR beta motif, made up of roughly eight highly homologous variants, appeared characteristic of ankylosing spondylitis blood. Disease-linked clones reportedly concentrated significantly in matched ankylosing spondylitis synovial fluid.

The sequenced sample consisted of blood, either unsorted or a sorted T cell fraction (not recorded which). This clonotype originated in a male donor with ankylosing spondylitis.

CDR3 in DNA: TGTGCCAGCAGCCATAAAGCAACGACAGGGAACACTGAAGCTTTCTTT. Its protein product is CASSHKATTGNTEAFF. The J gene is TRBJ1-1, the V gene TRBV7-9, with a tentative D call TRBD1 (6 bases). The CDR3 covers 16 residues. V was cut by 5 bases and J by 1 base, with 17 bases left in between. Germline V gives CDR1 SEHNR, CDR2 FQNEAQ (reference sequence).